The entry below gives a single T cell receptor beta chain sequence along with its context. Its matching antigen is unknown. These data are taken from a study of shared clonotypes between healthy human individuals. Study-level background: Each donor had three CD4 naive, three CD4 memory, two CD8 naive and one CD8 memory plate. Whole-study results and caveats: Compared with clonotypes that all four donors shared, non-shared clonotypes had lower generation probabilities.

Genomic DNA per cell subset filled all wells of several immunoSEQ plates. The method was immunoSEQ multiplex PCR; TCRdb's version includes in-frame clones alone and lacks a portion of them. The sample lists approximately 2,300,000 clones, about nine tenths occurring once. The germline V and J ends were trimmed by 5 bases and 4 bases, with 14 bases remaining between them. The CDR3 runs to 14 residues. Per the germline V gene, CDR1 is SGHTA and CDR2 is FQGTGA. What was sequenced was naive CD4+ T cells from PBMCs. Documented subset: CD45RA+ positively selected. This receptor was identified in a man between 18 and 29 years old in good health. Some clones in this sample may be carry-over from other donors' samples. The chain combines TRBV7-3 with TRBJ1-1; maybe TRBD1 (6 bases). Here the CDR3 DNA reads TGTGCCAGCAGCGCCGGGGGGCAAGGCACTGAAGCTTTCTTT. It encodes CASSAGGQGTEAFF. Complete variable domain (other parts from reference TRBV7-3 and TRBJ1-1): GAGVSQTPSNKVTEKGKYVELRCDPISGHTALYWYRQSLGQGPEFLIYFQGTGAADDSGLPNDRFFAVRPEGSVSTLKIQRTERGDSAVYLCASSAGGQGTEAFFGQGTRLTVV.